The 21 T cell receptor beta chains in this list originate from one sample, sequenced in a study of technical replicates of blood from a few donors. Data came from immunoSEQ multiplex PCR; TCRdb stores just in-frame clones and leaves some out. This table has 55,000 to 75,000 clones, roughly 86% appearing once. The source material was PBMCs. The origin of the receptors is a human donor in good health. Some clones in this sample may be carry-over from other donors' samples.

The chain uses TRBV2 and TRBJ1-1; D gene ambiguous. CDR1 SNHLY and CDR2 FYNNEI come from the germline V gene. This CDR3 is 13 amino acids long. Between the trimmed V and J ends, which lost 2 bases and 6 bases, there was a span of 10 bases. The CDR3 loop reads CASSETTWAEAFF. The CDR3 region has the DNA TGTGCCAGCAGTGAAACTACCTGGGCTGAAGCTTTCTTT.

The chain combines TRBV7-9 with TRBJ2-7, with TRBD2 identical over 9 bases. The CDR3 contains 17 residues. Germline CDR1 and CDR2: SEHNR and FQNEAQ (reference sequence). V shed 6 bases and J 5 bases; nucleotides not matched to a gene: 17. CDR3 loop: CASSLPSSGTSFHEQYF. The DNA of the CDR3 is TGTGCCAGCAGTTTACCCTCCTCCGGGACTAGCTTCCACGAGCAGTACTTC.

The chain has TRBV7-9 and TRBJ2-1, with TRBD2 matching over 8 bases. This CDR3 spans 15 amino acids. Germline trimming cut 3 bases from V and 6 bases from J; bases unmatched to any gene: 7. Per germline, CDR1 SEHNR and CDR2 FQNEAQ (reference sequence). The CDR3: CASSFGTRVSNEQFF. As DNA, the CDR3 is TGTGCCAGCAGCTTCGGGACTAGAGTATCCAATGAGCAGTTCTTC.

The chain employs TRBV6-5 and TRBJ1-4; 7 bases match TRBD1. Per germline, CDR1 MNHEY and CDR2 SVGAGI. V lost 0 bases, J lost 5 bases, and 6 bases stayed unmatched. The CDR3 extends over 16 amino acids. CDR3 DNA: TGTGCCAGCAGTTACTCCTCGACAGGGCGAAATGAAAAACTGTTTTTT. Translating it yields CASSYSSTGRNEKLFF.

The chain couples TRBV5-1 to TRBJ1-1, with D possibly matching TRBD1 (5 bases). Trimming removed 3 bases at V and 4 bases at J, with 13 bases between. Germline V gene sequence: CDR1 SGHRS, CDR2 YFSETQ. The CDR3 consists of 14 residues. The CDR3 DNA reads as TGCGCCAGCAGCTATACAGGTTTTCGCACTGAAGCTTTCTTT. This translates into CASSYTGFRTEAFF.

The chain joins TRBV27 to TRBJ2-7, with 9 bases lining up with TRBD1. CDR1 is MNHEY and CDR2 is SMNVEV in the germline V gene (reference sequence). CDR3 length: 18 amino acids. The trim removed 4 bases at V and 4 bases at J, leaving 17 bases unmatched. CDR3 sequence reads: CASSSLLTLGQGGYEQYF. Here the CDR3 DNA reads TGTGCCAGCAGTTCCCTTCTTACCTTGGGACAGGGAGGTTACGAGCAGTACTTC.

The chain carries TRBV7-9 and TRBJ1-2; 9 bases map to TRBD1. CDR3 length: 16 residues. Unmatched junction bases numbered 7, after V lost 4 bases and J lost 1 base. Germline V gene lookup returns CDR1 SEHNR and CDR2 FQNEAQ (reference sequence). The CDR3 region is CASSSATGGGNYGYTF. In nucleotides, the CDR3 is TGTGCCAGCAGCTCCGCGACAGGGGGAGGTAACTATGGCTACACCTTC.

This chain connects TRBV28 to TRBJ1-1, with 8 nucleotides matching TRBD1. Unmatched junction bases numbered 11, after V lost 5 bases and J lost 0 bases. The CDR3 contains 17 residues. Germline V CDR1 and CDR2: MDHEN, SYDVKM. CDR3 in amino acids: CASSQIAGGGLNTEAFF. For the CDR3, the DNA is TGTGCCAGCAGTCAGATCGCAGGGGGCGGTTTGAACACTGAAGCTTTCTTT.

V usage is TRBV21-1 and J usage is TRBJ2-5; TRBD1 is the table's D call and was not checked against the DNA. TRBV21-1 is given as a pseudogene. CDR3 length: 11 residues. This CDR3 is CASSKGHTQYF. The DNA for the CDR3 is TGTGCCAGCAGCAAAGGACACACCCAGTACTTC.

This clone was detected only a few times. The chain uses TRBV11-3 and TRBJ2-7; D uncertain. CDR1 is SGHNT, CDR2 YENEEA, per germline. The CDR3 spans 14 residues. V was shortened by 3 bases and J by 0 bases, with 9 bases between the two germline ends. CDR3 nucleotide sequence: TGTGCCAGCAGCTTGACTCCATCCTCCTACGAGCAGTACTTC. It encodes CASSLTPSSYEQYF.

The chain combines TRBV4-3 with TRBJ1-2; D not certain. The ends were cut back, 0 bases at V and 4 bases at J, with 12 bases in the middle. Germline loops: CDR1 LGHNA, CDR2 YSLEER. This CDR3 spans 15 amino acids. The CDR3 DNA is TGCGCCAGCAGCCAAGATGGCGGAGAAGGCTATGGCTACACCTTC. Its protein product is CASSQDGGEGYGYTF.

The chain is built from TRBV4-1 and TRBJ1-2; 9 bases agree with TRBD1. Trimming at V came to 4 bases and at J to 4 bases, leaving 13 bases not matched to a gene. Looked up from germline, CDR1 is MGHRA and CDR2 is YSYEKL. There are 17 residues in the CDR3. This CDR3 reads CASSPDGDRVLGYGYTF. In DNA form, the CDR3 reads TGCGCCAGCAGCCCTGACGGGGACAGGGTTCTTGGCTATGGCTACACCTTC.

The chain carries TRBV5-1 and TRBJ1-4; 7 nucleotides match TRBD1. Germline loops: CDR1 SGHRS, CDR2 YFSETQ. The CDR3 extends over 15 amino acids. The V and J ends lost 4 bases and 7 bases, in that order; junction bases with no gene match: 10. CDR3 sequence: CASSLTGERGEKLFF. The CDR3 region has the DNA TGCGCCAGCAGCCTCACAGGGGAACGGGGTGAAAAACTGTTTTTT.

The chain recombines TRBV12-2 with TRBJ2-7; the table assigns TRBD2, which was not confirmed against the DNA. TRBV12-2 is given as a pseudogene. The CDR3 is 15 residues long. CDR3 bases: TGTGCAAGTCGGGGCCGAGGAGGGAACTCCTACGAGCAGTACTTC. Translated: CASRGRGGNSYEQYF.

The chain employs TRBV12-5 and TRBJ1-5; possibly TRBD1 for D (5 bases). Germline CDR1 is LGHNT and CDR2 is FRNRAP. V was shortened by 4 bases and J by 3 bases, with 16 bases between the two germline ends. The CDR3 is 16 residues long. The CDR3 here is CASGSTLQEINQPQHF. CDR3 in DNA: TGTGCTAGTGGTTCGACTCTACAGGAGATCAATCAGCCCCAGCATTTT.

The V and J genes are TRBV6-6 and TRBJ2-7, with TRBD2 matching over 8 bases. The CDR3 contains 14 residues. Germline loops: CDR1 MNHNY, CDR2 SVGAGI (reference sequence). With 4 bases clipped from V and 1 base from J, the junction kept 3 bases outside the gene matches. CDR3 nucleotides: TGTGCCAGCAGTTCGGGGGGGAAGTCCTACGAGCAGTACTTC. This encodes CASSSGGKSYEQYF.

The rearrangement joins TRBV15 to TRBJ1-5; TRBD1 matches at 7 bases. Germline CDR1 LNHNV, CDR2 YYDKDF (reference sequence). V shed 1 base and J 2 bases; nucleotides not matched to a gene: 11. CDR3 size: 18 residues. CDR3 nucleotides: TGTGCCACCAGCAGAGGGAGGGGGCAGGCTAGGGGCAATCAGCCCCAGCATTTT. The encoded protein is CATSRGRGQARGNQPQHF.

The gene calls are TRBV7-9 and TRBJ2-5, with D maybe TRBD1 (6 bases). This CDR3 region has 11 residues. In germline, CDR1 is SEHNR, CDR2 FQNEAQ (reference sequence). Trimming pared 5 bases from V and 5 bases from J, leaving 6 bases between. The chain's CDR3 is CASSQGETQYF. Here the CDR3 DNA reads TGTGCCAGCAGCCAGGGGGAGACCCAGTACTTC.

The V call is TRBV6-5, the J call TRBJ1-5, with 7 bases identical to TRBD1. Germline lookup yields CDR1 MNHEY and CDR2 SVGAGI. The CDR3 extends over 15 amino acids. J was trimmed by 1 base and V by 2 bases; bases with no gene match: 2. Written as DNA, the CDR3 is TGTGCCAGCAGTTACAGGGGGCAGAGCAATCAGCCCCAGCATTTT. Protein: CASSYRGQSNQPQHF.

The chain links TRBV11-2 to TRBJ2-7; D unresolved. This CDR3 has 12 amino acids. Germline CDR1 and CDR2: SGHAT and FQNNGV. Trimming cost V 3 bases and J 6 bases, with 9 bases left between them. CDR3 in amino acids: CASSLWSPEQYF. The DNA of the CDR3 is TGTGCCAGCAGCTTGTGGAGCCCCGAGCAGTACTTC.

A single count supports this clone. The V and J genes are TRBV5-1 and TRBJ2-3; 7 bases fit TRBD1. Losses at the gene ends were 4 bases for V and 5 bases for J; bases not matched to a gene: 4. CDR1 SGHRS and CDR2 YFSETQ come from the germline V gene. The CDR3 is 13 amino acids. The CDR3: CASSIGGLDTQYF. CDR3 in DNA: TGCGCCAGCAGCATAGGGGGCCTAGATACGCAGTATTTT.